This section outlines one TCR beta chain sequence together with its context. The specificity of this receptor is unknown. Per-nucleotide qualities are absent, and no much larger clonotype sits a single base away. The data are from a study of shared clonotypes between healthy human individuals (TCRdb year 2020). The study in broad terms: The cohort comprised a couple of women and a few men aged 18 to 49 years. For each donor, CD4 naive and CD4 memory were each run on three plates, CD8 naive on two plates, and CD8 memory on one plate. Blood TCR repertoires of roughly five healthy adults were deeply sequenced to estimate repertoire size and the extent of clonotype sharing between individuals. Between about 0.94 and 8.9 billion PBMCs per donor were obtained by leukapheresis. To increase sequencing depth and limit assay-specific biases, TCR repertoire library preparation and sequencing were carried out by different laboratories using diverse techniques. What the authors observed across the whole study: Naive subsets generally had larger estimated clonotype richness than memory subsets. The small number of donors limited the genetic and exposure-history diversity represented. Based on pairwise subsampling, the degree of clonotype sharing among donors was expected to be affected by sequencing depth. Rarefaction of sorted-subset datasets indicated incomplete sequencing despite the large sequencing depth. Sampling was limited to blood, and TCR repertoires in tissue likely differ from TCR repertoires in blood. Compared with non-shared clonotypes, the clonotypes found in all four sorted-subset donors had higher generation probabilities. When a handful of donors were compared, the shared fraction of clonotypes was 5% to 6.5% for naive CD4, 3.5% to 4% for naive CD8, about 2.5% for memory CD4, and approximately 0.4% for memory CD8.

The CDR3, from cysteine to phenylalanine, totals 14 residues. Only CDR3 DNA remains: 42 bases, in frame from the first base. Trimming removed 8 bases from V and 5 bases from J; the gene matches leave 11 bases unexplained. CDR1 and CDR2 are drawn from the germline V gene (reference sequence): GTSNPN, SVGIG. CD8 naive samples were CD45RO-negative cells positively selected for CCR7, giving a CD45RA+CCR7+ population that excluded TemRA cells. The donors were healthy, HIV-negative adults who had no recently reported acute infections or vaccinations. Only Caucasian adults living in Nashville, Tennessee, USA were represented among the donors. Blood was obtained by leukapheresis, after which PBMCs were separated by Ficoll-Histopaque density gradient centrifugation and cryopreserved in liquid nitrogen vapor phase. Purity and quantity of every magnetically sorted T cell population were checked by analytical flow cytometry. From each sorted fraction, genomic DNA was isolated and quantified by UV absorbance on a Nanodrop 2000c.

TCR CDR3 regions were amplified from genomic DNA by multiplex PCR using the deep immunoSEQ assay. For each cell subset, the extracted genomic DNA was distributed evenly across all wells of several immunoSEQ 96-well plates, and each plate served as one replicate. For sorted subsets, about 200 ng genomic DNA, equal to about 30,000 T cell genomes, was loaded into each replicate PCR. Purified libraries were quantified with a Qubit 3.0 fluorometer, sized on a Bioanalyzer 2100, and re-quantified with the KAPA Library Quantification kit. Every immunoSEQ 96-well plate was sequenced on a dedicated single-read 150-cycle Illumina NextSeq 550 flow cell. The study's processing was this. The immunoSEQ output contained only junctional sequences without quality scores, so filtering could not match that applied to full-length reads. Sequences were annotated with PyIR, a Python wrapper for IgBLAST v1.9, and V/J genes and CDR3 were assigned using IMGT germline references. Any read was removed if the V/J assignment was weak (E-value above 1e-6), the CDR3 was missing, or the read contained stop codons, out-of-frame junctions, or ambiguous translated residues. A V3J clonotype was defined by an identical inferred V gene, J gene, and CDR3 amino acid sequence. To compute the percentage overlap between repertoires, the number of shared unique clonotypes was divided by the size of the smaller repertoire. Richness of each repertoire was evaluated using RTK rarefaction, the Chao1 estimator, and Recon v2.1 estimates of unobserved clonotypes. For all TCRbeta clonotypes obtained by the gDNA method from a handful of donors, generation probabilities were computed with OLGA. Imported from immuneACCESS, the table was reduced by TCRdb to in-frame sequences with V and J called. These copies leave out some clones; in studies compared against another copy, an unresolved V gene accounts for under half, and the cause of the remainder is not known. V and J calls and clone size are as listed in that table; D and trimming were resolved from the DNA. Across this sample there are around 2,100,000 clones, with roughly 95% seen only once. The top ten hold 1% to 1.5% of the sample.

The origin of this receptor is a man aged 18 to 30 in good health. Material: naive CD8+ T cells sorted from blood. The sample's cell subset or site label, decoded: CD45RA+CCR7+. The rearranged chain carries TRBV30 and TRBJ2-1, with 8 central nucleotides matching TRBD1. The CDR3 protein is CATSGTGSDNEQFF. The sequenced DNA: TGTGCCACCTCAGGGACAGGTTCCGACAATGAGCAGTTCTTC.